The TCR beta chain under discussion was sequenced for a study of shared clonotypes between healthy human individuals. The naive CD8 population came from CD45RO-negative cells selected for CCR7, without terminally differentiated effector memory CD45RA+ cells. With 1 base removed from V and 0 bases from J, the gap between germline ends came to 23 bases. CDR3 length: 20 amino acids. CDR1 is SGHTA, CDR2 FQGTGA, per germline. Data came from immunoSEQ multiplex PCR; TCRdb stores just in-frame clones and leaves some out. Seen here are approximately 1.9 million clones, approximately 92% observed once, and the top ten hold about 1.6%.

The chain has TRBV7-3 and TRBJ2-3, with D hard to call. The sequencing input was naive CD8+ T cells from PBMCs. This TCR came from a man between 18 and 29 years old in good health. Some clones in this sample may be carry-over from other donors' samples. The CDR3 nucleotides are TGTGCCAGCAGCTTAAACTCCCCTGGGTCTGAGCGTGCGAGCACAGATACGCAGTATTTT. Translation gives CASSLNSPGSERASTDTQYF.